The clone carrying this TCR beta chain was observed at least ten times. These data originate in a study of T-cell reconstitution after alpha-beta-depleted transplantation in children. CDR3 size: 15 residues. V was pared by 6 bases and J by 5 bases, with 12 bases of the junction left unmatched. Germline V CDR1 and CDR2: MGHDK, SYGVNS. The TCRbeta library was prepared with unique molecular identifiers. Using its own MiXCR run on the PCR reads, TCRdb lists one record per CDR3 protein. This sample has some 200,000 distinct CDR3 sequences, with just over 14% found just once. The source is a human donor who donated a stem cell graft to a child with acute lymphoblastic leukemia. The V and J genes are TRBV25-1 and TRBJ1-1; TRBD1 aligns across 7 bases. This specimen was PBMCs from the stem cell graft donor, taken from the stem cell graft. CDR3: CASSHRSTGRTEAFF. CDR3 sequence (DNA): TGTGCCAGCAGCCACCGATCGACAGGGCGAACTGAAGCTTTCTTT.